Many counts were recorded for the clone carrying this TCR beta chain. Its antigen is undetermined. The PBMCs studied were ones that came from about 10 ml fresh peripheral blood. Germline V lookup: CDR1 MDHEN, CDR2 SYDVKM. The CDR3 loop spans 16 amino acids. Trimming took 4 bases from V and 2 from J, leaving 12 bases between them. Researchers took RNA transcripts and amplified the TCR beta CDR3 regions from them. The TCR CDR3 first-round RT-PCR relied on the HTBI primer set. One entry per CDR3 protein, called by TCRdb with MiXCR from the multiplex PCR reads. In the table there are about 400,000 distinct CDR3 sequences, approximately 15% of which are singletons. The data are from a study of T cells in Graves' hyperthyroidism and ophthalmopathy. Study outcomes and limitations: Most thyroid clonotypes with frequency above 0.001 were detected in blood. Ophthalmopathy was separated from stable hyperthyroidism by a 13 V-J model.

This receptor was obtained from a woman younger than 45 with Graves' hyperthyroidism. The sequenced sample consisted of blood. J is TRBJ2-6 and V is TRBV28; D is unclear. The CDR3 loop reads CASSSPGPPGANVLTF. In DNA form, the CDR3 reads TGTGCCAGCAGTTCACCGGGTCCTCCTGGGGCCAACGTCCTGACTTTC.